This T cell receptor (beta chain) appears in the sequencing data of a study of cytomegalovirus exposure and HLA in healthy donors. The overall study: The roughly 130 validation repertoires used the same platform as the roughly 670 first-cohort repertoires, a later analysis reported.

With regard to this clone: No antigen is known for it.

Study-level results: The classifier reportedly diagnosed cytomegalovirus status with high specificity and sensitivity. Investigators reported under 200 TCR beta chains as tied to cytomegalovirus. According to a subsequent analysis, TCR clusters identified in the first cohort showed a tendency to co-occur across the 120 validation repertoires.

This CDR3 is 18 amino acids long. Trimming took 0 bases from V and 4 from J, leaving 19 bases between them. CDR1 and CDR2 from the germline V gene are MGHRA and YSYEKL. The assay was immunoSEQ multiplex PCR, and TCRdb's table has in-frame clones only and misses some. In the table there are roughly 70,000 clones, about 82% of which are singletons. The V and J genes are TRBV4-1 and TRBJ2-1; possibly TRBD2 for D (5 bases). Sequencing was done on a sample of PBMCs. This clonotype was obtained from a man in his thirties or forties in good health and CMV-seronegative. CDR3 nucleotide sequence: TGCGCCAGCAGCCAAGATCTTAGCGTGTTGGCGTTTTACAATGAGCAGTTCTTC. It is translated as CASSQDLSVLAFYNEQFF.